The T cell receptor (beta chain) under discussion was sequenced for a study of shared clonotypes between healthy human individuals. For the study at large: Serving as donors were two women and three men, whose ages spanned 18 to 49.

Splitting the CD4+ cells yielded a CD45RA+ naive subset and a CD45RA-negative memory subset. Findings and caveats of the study: Clonotypes not shared had lower generation probabilities than those common to all four donors.

The V segment lost 2 bases and the J segment 4 bases; nucleotides outside the gene matches: 8. CDR3 size: 18 residues. Germline CDR1 reads PRHDT; CDR2 reads FYEKMQ (reference sequence). With regard to this clone: What it recognizes is unknown.

As handled by the study authors: Filtering differed for immunoSEQ, which gave only junction sequences without quality scores. Assay used: immunoSEQ multiplex PCR; TCRdb lists only in-frame clones, some missing. From that table come the V and J calls and clone size; the DNA was used to work out D and trimming. The sample includes over 2 million clones, 95% of them seen just once. Input material: naive CD4+ T cells sorted from blood. The subset: CD45RA+ positively selected. The chain joins TRBV13 to TRBJ2-5; TRBD2 aligns across 15 bases. The clonotype was recovered from a man between 18 and 29 years old in good health. In nucleotides, the CDR3 is TGTGCCAGCAGCTTATACCCTGGACTAGCGGGAGGGCGAGAGACCCAGTACTTC. This gives the protein CASSLYPGLAGGRETQYF.